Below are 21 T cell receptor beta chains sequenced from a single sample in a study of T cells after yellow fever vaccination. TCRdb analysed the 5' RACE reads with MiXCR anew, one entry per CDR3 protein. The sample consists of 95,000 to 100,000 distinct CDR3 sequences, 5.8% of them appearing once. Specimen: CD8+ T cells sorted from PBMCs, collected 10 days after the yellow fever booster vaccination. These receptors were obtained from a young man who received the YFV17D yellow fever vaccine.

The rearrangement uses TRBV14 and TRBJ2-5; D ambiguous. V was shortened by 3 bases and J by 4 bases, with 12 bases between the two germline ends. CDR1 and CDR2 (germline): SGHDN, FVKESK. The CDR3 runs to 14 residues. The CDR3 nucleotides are TGTGCCAGCAGCCAGATGGACGGCCGAGAGACCCAGTACTTC. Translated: CASSQMDGRETQYF.

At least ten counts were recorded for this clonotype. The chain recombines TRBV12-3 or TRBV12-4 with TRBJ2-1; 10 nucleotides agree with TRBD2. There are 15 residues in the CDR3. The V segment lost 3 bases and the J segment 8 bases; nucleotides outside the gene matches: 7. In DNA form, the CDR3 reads TGTGCCAGCAGTTTGCAAGCGGGGGGGCCCCATGAGCAGTTCTTC. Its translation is CASSLQAGGPHEQFF.

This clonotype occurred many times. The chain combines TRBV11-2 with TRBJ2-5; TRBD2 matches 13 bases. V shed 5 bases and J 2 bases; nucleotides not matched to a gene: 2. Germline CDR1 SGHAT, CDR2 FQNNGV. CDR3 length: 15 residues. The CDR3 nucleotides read TGTGCCAGCAGCCCGGGACTAGCGGGGCAAGAGACCCAGTACTTC. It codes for CASSPGLAGQETQYF.

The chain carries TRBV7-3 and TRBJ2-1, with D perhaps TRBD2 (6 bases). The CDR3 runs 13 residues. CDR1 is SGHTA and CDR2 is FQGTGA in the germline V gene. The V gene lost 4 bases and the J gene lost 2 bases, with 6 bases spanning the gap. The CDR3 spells CASSSGAYNEQFF. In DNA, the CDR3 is TGTGCCAGCAGCTCGGGGGCCTACAATGAGCAGTTCTTC.

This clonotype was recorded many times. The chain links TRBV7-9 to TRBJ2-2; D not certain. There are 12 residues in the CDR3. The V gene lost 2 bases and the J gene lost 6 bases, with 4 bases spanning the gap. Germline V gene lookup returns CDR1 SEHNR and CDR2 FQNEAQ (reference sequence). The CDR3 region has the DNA TGTGCCAGCAGCTTATTGTCCGGGGAGCTGTTTTTT. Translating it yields CASSLLSGELFF.

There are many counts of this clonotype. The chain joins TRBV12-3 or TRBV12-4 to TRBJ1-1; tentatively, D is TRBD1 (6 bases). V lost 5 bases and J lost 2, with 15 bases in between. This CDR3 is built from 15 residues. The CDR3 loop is CASSGGEGGNTEAFF. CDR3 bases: TGTGCCAGCAGTGGGGGAGAGGGGGGTAACACTGAAGCTTTCTTT.

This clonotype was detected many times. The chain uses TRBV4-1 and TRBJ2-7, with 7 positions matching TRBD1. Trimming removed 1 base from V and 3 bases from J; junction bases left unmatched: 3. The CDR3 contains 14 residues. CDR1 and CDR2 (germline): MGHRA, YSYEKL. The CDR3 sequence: CASSQVYRGYEQYF. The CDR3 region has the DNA TGCGCCAGCAGCCAAGTTTACAGGGGCTACGAGCAGTACTTC.

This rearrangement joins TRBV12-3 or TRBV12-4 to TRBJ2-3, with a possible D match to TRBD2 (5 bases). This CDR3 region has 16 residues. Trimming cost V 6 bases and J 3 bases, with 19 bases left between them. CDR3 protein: CASRTGGHSATDTQYF. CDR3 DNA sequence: TGTGCCAGCAGGACCGGCGGGCATTCGGCGACAGATACGCAGTATTTT.

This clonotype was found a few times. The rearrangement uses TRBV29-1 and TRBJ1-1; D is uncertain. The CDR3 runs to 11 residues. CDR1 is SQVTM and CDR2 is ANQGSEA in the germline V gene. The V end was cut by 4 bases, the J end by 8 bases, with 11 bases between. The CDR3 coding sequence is TGCAGCGTTGGTGCTCGAAGCGAAGCTTTCTTT. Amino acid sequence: CSVGARSEAFF.

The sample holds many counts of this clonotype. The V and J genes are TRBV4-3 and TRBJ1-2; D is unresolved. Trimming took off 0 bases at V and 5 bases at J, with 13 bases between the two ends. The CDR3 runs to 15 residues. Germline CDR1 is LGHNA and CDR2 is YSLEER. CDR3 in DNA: TGCGCCAGCAGCCAAGAGGACCTCCGGGGATATGGCTACACCTTC. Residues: CASSQEDLRGYGYTF.

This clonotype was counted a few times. This CDR3 reads CASSLGDSLDTQYF. CDR3 DNA sequence: TGTGCCAGCAGCTTGGGGGACAGCCTAGATACGCAGTATTTT. This rearrangement joins TRBV5-6 to TRBJ2-3; 7 nucleotides match TRBD1. This CDR3 region has 14 residues. V was pared by 0 bases and J by 5 bases, with 3 bases of the junction left unmatched. Germline V CDR1 and CDR2: SGHDT, YYEEEE.

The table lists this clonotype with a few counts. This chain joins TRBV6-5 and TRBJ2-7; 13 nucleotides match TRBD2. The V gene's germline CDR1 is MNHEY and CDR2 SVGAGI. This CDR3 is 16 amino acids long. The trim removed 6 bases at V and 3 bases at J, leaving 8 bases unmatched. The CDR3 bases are TGTGCCAGCAGCCGGGGACTAGCGGGGTTGGTCTACGAGCAGTACTTC. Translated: CASSRGLAGLVYEQYF.

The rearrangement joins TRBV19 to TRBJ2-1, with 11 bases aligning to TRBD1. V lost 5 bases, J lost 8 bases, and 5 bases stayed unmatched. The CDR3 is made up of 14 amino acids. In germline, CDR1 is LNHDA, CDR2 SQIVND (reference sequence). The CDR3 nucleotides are TGTGCCAGTAGTGCCGGGACAGGGGGGTATGAGCAGTTCTTC. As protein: CASSAGTGGYEQFF.

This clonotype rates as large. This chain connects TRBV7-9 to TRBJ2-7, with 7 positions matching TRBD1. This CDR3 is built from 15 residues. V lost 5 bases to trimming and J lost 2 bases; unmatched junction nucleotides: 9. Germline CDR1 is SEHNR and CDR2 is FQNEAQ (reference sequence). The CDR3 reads CASSALDRDTYEQYF. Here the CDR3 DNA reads TGTGCCAGCAGCGCACTCGACAGGGACACCTACGAGCAGTACTTC.

The CDR3 nucleotides read TGCGCCAGCAGCTCTAACTACGAGCAGTACTTC. Protein product: CASSSNYEQYF. The rearrangement joins TRBV5-1 to TRBJ2-7; no firm D call. Trimming took 3 bases from V and 3 from J, leaving 4 bases between them. CDR3 length: 11 residues. CDR1 and CDR2 from the germline V gene are SGHRS and YFSETQ.

CDR3 region: CAIRDRVGDTQYF. The DNA for the CDR3 is TGTGCCATCAGGGACAGGGTAGGGGATACGCAGTATTTT. The V and J genes are TRBV10-3 and TRBJ2-3; 8 bases are a match to TRBD1. J was trimmed by 6 bases and V by 6 bases; bases with no gene match: 5. The V gene's germline CDR1 is ENHRY and CDR2 SYGVKD. CDR3 size: 13 residues.

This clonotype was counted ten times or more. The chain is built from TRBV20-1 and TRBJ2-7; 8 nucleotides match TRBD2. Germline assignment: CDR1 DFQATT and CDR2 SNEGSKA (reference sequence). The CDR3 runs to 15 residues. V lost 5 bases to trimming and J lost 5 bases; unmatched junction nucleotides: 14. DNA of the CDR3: TGCAGTGCTCCAGGGAGACTAGCGCAGGGTAACGAGCAGTACTTC. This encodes CSAPGRLAQGNEQYF.

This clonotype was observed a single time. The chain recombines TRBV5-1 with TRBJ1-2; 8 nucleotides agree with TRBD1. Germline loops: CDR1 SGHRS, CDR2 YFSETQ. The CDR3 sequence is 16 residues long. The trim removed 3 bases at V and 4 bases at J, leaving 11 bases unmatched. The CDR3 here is CASSSPGQGAGYGYTF. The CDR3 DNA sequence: TGCGCCAGCAGCTCCCCCGGACAGGGAGCTGGCTATGGCTACACCTTC. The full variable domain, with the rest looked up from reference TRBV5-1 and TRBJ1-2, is KAGVTQTPRYLIKTRGQQVTLSCSPISGHRSVSWYQQTPGQGLQFLFEYFSETQRNKGNFPGRFSGRQFSNSRSEMNVSTLELGDSALYLCASSSPGQGAGYGYTFGSGTRLTVV.

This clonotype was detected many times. As DNA, the CDR3 is TGTGCCAGCAGCCAAGCCAACTATGAGCAGTTCTTC. Amino acids: CASSQANYEQFF. The chain joins TRBV14 to TRBJ2-1; no definite D call. There are 12 residues in the CDR3. The V gene lost 1 base and the J gene lost 8 bases, with 6 bases spanning the gap. Germline CDR1 is SGHDN and CDR2 is FVKESK.

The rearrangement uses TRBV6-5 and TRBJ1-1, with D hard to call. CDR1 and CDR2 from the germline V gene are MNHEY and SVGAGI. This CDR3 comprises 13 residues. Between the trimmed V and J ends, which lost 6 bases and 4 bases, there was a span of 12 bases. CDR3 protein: CASSPSIRTEAFF. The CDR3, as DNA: TGTGCCAGCAGCCCCAGTATACGCACTGAAGCTTTCTTT.

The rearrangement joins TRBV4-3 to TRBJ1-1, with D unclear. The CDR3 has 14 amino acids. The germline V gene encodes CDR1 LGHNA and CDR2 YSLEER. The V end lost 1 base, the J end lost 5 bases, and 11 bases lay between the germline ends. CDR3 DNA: TGCGCCAGCAGCCAAGTAGAGGGAGTGACTGAAGCTTTCTTT. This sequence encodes CASSQVEGVTEAFF.